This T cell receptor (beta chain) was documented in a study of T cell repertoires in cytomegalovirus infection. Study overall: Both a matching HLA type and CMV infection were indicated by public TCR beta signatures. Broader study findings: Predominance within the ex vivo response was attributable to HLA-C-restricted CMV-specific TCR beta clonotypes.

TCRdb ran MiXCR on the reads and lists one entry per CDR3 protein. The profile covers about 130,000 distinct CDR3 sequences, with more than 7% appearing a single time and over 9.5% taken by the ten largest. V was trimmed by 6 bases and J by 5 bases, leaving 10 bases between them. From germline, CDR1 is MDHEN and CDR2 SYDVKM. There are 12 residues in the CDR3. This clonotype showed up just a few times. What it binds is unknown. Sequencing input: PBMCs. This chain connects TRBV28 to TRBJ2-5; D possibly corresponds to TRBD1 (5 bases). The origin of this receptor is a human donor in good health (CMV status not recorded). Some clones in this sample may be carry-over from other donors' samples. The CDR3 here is CASRGPGETQYF. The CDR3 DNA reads TGTGCCAGCAGGGGGCCCGGGGAGACCCAGTACTTC.